Listed below are T cell receptor beta chains from one sample, sequenced in a study of blood T cell repertoires in COVID-19. Method: immunoSEQ multiplex PCR; TCRdb's copy keeps in-frame clones and lacks some. This sample yields about 230,000 clones, of which around 83% are seen a single time; around 0.89% belongs to the top ten. The sequenced sample was peripheral blood. The receptors were sampled from a man aged 35-49 years with acute or convalescent COVID-19. The CDR3 runs from the conserved cysteine through the conserved F or W. D genes are given only for firm matches. The size field is filled for only some rows; it gives once, few, many or a size class.

j_call clone_size d_call v_call cdr3_nt cdr3_aa
TRBJ1-2 - TRBD1 TRBV28 TGTGCCAGCAGTTTGACAGGGCGGAACTATGGCTACACCTTC CASSLTGRNYGYTF
TRBJ1-2 - - TRBV2 TGTGCCAGCAGCGAGAACACAGGATACGGCTACACCTTC CASSENTGYGYTF
TRBJ2-3 few TRBD1 TRBV5-1 TGCGCCAGCAGCTTAGGTGCAGGGGGCTACACAGATACGCAGTATTTT CASSLGAGGYTDTQYF
TRBJ1-6 - TRBD1 TRBV30 TGTGCCTGGAGTCCGGGACAGAGATATTCACCCCTCCACTTT CAWSPGQRYSPLHF
TRBJ2-5 - - TRBV6-5 TGTGCCAGCAGCCGCCAGGGGGGATGGGGAGAGACCCAGTACTTC CASSRQGGWGETQYF
TRBJ2-7 - TRBD2 TRBV10-3 TGTGCGGGCGGGAGCTCCTACGAGCAGTACTTC CAGGSSYEQYF
TRBJ1-6 - TRBD1 TRBV14 TGTGCCAGCAGCCAATCACGAGGAACAGGGGGAAATTCACCCCTCCACTTT CASSQSRGTGGNSPLHF
TRBJ1-6 - - TRBV7-3 TGTGCCAGCAGCTTAAACAGGTTAAATTCACCCCTCCACTTT CASSLNRLNSPLHF
TRBJ2-3 - TRBD1 TRBV7-2 TGTGCCAGCAGCGCAGGGGGAAGGGGGACCGCAGATACGCAGTATTTT CASSAGGRGTADTQYF
TRBJ1-6 - - TRBV27 TGTGCCAGCAGTTTAGGAAACTCGGACAGTGAGTGGAATTCACCCCTCCACTTT CASSLGNSDSEWNSPLHF
TRBJ1-2 - - TRBV30 TGTGCCTGGAGTCAGGACTATGGCTACACCTTC CAWSQDYGYTF
TRBJ1-5 - - TRBV2 TGTGCCAGCGCGACAGTTGGTAGCAATCAGCCCCAGCATTTT CASATVGSNQPQHF
TRBJ1-2 - TRBD1 TRBV29-1 TGCAGCGTTGACCTAACCGGGACAGGGGGTGGCTACACCTTC CSVDLTGTGGGYTF
TRBJ1-6 - TRBD1 TRBV7-2 TGTGCCAGCAGCTTAACAGGGGCGGGTTCACCCCTCCACTTT CASSLTGAGSPLHF
TRBJ2-3 once - TRBV2 TGTGCCAGCAGTGAAGAGGCGGGGTGGGGAGATACGCAGTATTTT CASSEEAGWGDTQYF
TRBJ2-3 - - TRBV13 TGTGCCAGCAGCTTAGGCGTGGCGGGTGTGGCAGATACGCAGTATTTT CASSLGVAGVADTQYF
TRBJ2-2 once - TRBV9 TGTGCCAGCAGCCCCAGAAGCGCGGGGTCGAACACCGGGGAGCTGTTTTTT CASSPRSAGSNTGELFF
TRBJ1-2 - - TRBV28 TGTGCCAGCAGTTTCGGGCAGGGCCGGGGCTACACCTTC CASSFGQGRGYTF
TRBJ1-2 - - TRBV11-2 TGTGCCAGCAGCTTATACCAGTTCTATGGCTACACCTTC CASSLYQFYGYTF